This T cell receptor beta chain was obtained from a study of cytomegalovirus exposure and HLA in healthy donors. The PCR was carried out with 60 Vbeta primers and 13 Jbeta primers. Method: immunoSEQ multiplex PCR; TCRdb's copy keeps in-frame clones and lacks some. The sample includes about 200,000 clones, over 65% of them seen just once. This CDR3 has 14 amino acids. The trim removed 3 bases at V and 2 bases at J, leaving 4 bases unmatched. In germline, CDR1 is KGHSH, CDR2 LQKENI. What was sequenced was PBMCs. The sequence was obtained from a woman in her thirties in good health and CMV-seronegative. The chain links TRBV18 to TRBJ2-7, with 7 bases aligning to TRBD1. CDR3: CASSPRRGTYEQYF. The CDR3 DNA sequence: TGTGCCAGCTCACCCCGCAGGGGGACCTACGAGCAGTACTTC.